The rows below give T cell receptor beta chains drawn from one sample of a study of coeliac disease. Assay used: immunoSEQ multiplex PCR; TCRdb lists only in-frame clones, some missing. The sample lists about 3,300 clones, around 60% occurring once. Sample: intraepithelial lymphocytes from the gut. All receptors derive from a woman in her thirties or forties. Both conserved end residues are part of each CDR3. The order of the fields is J gene, V gene, CDR3 protein.

J: TRBJ1-5
V: TRBV6-4
CDR3: CASSVEQGGVNQPQHF

J: TRBJ1-1
V: TRBV19
CDR3: CASSIGGGNTEAFF

J: TRBJ1-6
V: TRBV6-4
CDR3: CASRGGRTSSYNSPLHF

J: TRBJ2-1
V: TRBV5-1
CDR3: CASSWGSGRPFNEQFF

J: TRBJ2-2
V: TRBV4-1
CDR3: CASSQDRVFGTGELFF

J: TRBJ2-3
V: TRBV19
CDR3: CASSIGGGTSTDTQYF

J: TRBJ2-1
V: TRBV6-6
CDR3: CASTQGLAGVLFF

J: TRBJ2-2
V: TRBV13
CDR3: CASSSRIKRVGELFF

J: TRBJ1-1
V: TRBV5-6
CDR3: CASSLEHRNTEAFF

J: TRBJ2-7
V: TRBV6-6
CDR3: CASRSGVTYEQYF

J: TRBJ2-7
V: TRBV4-1
CDR3: CASSQLFLPAYEQYF

J: TRBJ1-2
V: TRBV5-5
CDR3: CASSFNRGARRDGYTF

J: TRBJ2-7
V: TRBV19
CDR3: CASSIGAGVFNEQYF

J: TRBJ2-5
V: TRBV19
CDR3: CASSTRLGSGAQETQYF

J: TRBJ1-2
V: TRBV6-5
CDR3: CAISSGTLGGGYTF

J: TRBJ1-4
V: TRBV28
CDR3: CASRRTGPPEKLFF

J: TRBJ2-1
V: TRBV27
CDR3: CASTPIGRGQGNEQFF

J: TRBJ1-4
V: TRBV5-1
CDR3: CASSQDSDEKLFF

J: TRBJ2-1
V: TRBV11-2
CDR3: CASSLAAFQGNEQFF

J: TRBJ2-7
V: TRBV10-3
CDR3: CAIRGQGVGYEQYF

J: TRBJ2-5
V: TRBV29-1
CDR3: CSVPNSRLAVQETQYF

J: TRBJ1-1
V: TRBV6-1
CDR3: CASSEWGGGGEAFF

J: TRBJ2-2
V: TRBV10-3
CDR3: CATSVDPGGTGELFF

J: TRBJ2-3
V: TRBV19
CDR3: CASSAGTGSVAQYF

J: TRBJ1-2
V: TRBV27
CDR3: CASSWTGWGYGYTF

J: TRBJ1-2
V: TRBV4-2
CDR3: CASSPGDRRGYGYTF

J: TRBJ2-3
V: TRBV19
CDR3: CASSIAGGTPDTQYF

J: TRBJ2-5
V: TRBV28
CDR3: CASSSFDSTETQYF

J: TRBJ2-3
V: TRBV9
CDR3: CASSTQSSGTDTQYF

J: TRBJ2-3
V: TRBV4-3
CDR3: CASSQFRDRVTDTQYF

J: TRBJ1-2
V: TRBV5-1
CDR3: CASSLWGGAGYGYTF

J: TRBJ2-7
V: TRBV7-2
CDR3: CASSLRGEREGYEQYF

J: TRBJ1-5
V: TRBV6-6
CDR3: CASRQGNQPQHF

J: TRBJ2-1
V: TRBV7-9
CDR3: CASSLTLGSYNEQFF

J: TRBJ1-1
V: TRBV30
CDR3: CAWRTENTEAFF

J: TRBJ2-3
V: TRBV11-3
CDR3: CASSQTSGSHDTQYF

J: TRBJ2-5
V: TRBV29-1
CDR3: CSVEEGQGEETQYF

J: TRBJ2-5
V: TRBV18
CDR3: CASSPGGLETQYF